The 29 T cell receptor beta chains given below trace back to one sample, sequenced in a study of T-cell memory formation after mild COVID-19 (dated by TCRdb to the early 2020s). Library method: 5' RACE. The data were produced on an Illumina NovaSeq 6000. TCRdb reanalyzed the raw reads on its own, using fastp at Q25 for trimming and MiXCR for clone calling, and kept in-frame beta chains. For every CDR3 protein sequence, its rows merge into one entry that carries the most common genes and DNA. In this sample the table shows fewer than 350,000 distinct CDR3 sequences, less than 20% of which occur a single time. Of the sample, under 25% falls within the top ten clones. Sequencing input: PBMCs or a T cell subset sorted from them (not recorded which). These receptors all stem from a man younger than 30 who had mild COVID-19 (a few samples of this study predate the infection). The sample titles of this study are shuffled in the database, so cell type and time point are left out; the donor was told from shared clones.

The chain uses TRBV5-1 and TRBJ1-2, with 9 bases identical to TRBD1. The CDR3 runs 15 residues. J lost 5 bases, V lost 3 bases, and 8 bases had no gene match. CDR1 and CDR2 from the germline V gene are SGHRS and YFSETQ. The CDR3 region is CASSSAIGTGYGYTF. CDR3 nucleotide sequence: TGCGCCAGCAGCTCGGCGATCGGGACAGGGTATGGCTACACCTTC.

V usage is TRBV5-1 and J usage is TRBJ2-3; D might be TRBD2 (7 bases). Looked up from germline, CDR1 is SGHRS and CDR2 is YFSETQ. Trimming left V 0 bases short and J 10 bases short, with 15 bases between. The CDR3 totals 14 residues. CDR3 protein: CASSLAGGPDAQYF. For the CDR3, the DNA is TGCGCCAGCAGCTTGGCGGGGGGCCCTGATGCGCAGTATTTT.

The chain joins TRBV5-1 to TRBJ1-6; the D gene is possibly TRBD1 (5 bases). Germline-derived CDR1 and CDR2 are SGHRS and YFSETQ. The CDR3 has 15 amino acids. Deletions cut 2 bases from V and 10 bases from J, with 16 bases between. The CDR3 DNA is TGCGCCAGCAGCTTAATGGGATACCGGGACTCACCCCTCCACTTT. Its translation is CASSLMGYRDSPLHF.

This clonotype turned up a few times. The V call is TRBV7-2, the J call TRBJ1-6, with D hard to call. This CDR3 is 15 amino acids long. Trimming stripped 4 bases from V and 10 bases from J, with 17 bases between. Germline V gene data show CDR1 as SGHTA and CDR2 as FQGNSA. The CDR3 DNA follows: TGTGCCAGCAGCTCACAGAAAGACACCGGGTCACCCCTCCACTTT. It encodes CASSSQKDTGSPLHF.

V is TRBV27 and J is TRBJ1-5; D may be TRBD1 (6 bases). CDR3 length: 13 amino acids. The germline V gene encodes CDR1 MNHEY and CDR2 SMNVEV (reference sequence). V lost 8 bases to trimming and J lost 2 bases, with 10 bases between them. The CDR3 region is CASGGQGNQPQHF. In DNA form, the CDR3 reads TGTGCCAGCGGGGGACAAGGCAATCAGCCCCAGCATTTT.

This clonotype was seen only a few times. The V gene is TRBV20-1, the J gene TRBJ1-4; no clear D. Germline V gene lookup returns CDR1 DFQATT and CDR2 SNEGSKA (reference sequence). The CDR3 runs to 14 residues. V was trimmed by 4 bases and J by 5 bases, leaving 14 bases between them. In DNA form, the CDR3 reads TGCAGTGCTACCCCGGCAGCCGTAAATGAAAAACTGTTTTTT. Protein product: CSATPAAVNEKLFF.

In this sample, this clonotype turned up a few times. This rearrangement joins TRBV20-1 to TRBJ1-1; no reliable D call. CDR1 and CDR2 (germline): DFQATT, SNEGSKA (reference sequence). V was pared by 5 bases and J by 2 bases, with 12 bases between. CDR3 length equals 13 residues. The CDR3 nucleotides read TGCAGTGCTTCTCTGCTAGCAAACACTGAAGCTTTCTTT. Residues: CSASLLANTEAFF.

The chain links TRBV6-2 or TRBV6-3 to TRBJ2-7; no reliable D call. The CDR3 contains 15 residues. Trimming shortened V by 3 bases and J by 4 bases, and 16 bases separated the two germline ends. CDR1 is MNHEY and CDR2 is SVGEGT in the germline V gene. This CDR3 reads CASSYRAKGTYEQYF. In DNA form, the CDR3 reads TGTGCCAGCAGTTATAGGGCGAAGGGCACTTACGAGCAGTACTTC.

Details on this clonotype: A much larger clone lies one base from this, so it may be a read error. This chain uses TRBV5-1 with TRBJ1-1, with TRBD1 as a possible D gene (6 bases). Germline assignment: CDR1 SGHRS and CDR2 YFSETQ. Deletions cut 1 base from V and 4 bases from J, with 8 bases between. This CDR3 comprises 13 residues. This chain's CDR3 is CASSLTGSTEAFF. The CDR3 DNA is TGCGCCAGCAGCTTGACAGGGAGCACTGAAGCTTTCTTT.

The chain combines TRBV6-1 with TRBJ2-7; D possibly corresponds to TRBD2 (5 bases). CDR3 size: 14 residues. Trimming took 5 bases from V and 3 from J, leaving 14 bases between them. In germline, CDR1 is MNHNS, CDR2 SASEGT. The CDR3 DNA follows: TGTGCCAGCAGTCTACCGGGAATCCTCTACGAGCAGTACGTC. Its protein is CASSLPGILYEQYV.

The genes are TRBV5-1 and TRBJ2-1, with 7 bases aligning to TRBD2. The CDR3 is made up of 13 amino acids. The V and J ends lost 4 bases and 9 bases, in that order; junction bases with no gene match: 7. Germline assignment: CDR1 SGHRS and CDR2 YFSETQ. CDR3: CASSPTSVPEQFF. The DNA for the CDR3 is TGCGCCAGCAGCCCCACTAGCGTCCCTGAGCAGTTCTTC.

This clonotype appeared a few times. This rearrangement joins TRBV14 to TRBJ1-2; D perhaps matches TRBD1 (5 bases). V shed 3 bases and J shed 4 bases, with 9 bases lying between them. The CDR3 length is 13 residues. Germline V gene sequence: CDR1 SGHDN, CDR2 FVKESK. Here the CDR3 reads CASSHRGTYGYTF. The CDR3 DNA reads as TGTGCCAGCAGCCACCGGGGCACCTATGGCTACACCTTC.

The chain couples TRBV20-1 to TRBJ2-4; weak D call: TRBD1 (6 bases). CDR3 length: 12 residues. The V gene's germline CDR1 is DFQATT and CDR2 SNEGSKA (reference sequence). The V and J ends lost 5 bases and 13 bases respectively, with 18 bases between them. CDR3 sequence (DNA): TGCAGTGCTGGCACAGGGTCTGTAGTACAGTACTTC. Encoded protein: CSAGTGSVVQYF.

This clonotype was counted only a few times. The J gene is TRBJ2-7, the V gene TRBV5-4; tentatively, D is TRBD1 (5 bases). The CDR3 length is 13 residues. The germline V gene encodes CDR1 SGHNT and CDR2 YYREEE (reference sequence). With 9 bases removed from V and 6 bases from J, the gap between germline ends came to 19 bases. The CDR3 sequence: CATRNQGRVEQYV. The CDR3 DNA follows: TGTGCCACCCGAAACCAGGGTAGGGTCGAGCAGTACGTC.

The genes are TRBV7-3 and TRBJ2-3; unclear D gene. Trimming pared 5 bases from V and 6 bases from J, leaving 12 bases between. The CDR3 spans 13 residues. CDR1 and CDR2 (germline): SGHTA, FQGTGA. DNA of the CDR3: TGTGCCAGCAGCACCCGACCCCAGGATACGCAGTATTTT. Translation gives CASSTRPQDTQYF.

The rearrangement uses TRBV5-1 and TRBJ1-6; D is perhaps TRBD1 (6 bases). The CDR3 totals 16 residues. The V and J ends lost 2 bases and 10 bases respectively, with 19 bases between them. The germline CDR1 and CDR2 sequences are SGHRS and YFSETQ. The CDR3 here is CASSLTGWHMRSPLHF. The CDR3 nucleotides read TGCGCCAGCAGCTTAACAGGGTGGCATATGAGGTCACCCCTCCACTTT.

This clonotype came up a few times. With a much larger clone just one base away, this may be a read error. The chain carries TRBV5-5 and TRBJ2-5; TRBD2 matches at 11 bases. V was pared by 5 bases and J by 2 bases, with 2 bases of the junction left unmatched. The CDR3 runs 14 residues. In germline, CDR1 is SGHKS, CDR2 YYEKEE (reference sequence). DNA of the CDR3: TGTGCCAGCAGGGGGACTAGCGGTCAAGAGACCCAGTACTTC. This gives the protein CASRGTSGQETQYF. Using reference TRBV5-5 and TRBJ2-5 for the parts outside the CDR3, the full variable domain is DAGVTQSPTHLIKTRGQQVTLRCSPISGHKSVSWYQQVLGQGPQFIFQYYEKEERGRGNFPDRFSARQFPNYSSELNVNALLLGDSALYLCASRGTSGQETQYFGPGTRLLVL.

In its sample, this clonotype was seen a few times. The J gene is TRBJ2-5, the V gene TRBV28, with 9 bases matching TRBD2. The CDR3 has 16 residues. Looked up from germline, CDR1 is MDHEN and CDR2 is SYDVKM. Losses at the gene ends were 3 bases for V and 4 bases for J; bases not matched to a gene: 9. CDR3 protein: CASSFSLAGLRETQYF. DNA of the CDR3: TGTGCCAGCAGTTTTTCGCTAGCGGGGCTAAGAGAGACCCAGTACTTC.

CDR3 nucleotides: TGTGCCAGTTCCAGGCCCAACGTCCTGACTTTC. This gives the protein CASSRPNVLTF. The chain couples TRBV19 to TRBJ2-6; D gene unclear. The germline V gene has CDR1 LNHDA and CDR2 SQIVND (reference sequence). Trimming stripped 8 bases from V and 8 bases from J, with 7 bases between. The CDR3 is 11 residues long. Combining the CDR3 with reference TRBV19 and TRBJ2-6 gives the whole variable domain DGGITQSPKYLFRKEGQNVTLSCEQNLNHDAMYWYRQDPGQGLRLIYYSQIVNDFQKGDIAEGYSVSREKKESFPLTVTSAQKNPTAFYLCASSRPNVLTFGAGSRLTVL.

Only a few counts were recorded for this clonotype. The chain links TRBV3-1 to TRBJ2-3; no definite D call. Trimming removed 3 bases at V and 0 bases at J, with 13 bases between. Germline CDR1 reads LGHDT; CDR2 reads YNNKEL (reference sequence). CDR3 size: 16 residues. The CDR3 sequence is CASSHEILVSTDTQYF. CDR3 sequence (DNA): TGTGCCAGCAGCCACGAAATCCTAGTGAGCACAGATACGCAGTATTTT.

The CDR3 reads CASSQGSSGGAHEQYF. The CDR3 coding sequence is TGTGCCAGCAGCCAAGGGTCTAGCGGGGGGGCCCACGAGCAGTACTTC. J is TRBJ2-7 and V is TRBV4-2, with TRBD2 matching over 12 bases. Trimming removed 1 base from V and 5 bases from J; junction bases left unmatched: 6. The germline CDR1 and CDR2 sequences are LGHNA and YNFKEQ. CDR3 length: 16 residues.

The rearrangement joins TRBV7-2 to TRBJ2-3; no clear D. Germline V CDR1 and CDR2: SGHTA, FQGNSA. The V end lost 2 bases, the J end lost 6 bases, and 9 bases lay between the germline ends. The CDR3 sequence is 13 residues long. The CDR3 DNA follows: TGTGCCAGCAGCTTATCTTTCTCTGATACGCAGTATTTT. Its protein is CASSLSFSDTQYF.

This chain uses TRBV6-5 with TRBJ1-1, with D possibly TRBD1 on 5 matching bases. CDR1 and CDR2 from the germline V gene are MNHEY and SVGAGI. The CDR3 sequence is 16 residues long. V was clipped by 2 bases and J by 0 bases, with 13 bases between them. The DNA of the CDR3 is TGTGCCAGCAGTTACGCCACAGGTGGAATGAACACTGAAGCTTTCTTT. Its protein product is CASSYATGGMNTEAFF.

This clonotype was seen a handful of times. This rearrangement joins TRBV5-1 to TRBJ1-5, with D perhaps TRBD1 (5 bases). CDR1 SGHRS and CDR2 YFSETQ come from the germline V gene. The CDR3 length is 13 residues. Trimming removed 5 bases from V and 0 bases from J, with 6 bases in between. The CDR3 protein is CASRQDSNQPQHF. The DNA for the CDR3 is TGCGCCAGCAGACAGGATAGCAATCAGCCCCAGCATTTT.

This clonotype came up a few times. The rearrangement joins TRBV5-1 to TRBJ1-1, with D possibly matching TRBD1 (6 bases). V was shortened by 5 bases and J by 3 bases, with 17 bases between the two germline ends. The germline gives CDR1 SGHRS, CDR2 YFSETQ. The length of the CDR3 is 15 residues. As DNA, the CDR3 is TGCGCCAGCAGGTCGGGGGGGCAGTTGGACACTGAAGCTTTCTTT. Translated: CASRSGGQLDTEAFF.

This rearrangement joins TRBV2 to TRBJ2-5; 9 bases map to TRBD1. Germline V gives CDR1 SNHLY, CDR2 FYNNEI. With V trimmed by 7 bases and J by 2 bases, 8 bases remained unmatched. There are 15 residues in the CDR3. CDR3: CASTIYGTGQETQYF. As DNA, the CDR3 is TGTGCCAGCACAATATACGGGACAGGGCAAGAGACCCAGTACTTC.

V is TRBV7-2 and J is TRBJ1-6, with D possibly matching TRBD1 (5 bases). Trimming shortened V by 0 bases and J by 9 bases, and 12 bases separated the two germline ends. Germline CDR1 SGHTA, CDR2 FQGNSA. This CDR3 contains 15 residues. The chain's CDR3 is CASSLAVRGSSPLHF. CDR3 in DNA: TGTGCCAGCAGCTTAGCGGTACGGGGGAGTTCACCCCTCCACTTT.

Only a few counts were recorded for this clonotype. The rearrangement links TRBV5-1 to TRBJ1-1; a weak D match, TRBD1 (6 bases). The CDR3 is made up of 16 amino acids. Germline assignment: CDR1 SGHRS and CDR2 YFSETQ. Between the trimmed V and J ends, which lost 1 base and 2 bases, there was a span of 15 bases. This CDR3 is CASSLQPAGANTEAFF. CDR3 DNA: TGCGCCAGCAGCTTGCAACCCGCAGGGGCTAACACTGAAGCTTTCTTT.

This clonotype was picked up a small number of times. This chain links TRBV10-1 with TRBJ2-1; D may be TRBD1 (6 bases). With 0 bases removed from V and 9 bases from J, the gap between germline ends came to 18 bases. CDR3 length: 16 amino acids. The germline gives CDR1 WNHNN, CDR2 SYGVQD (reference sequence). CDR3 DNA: TGCGCCAGCAGTGAGTCAGAAGGGGGAAAAAGGGGTGAGCAGTTCTTC. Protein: CASSESEGGKRGEQFF.